This T cell receptor (beta chain) was captured by sequencing in a study of CD8 T cells in ankylosing spondylitis. General study points: Clones tied to disease were said to be significantly enriched in matched ankylosing spondylitis synovial fluid. Ankylosing spondylitis blood seemed to carry a telltale TCR beta motif made of seven or eight highly homologous variants.

Remarks on this clonotype: Its matching antigen is unknown.

Germline CDR1 MGHDK, CDR2 SYGVNS. Unmatched junction bases numbered 10, after V lost 3 bases and J lost 9 bases. The CDR3 spans 15 residues. Quantitative 5'-RACE with molecular barcodes was used to make the TCR beta libraries. TCRdb ran MiXCR on the 5' RACE reads and lists one entry per CDR3 protein. The data show around 100,000 distinct CDR3 sequences, 9% seen once. The sequence was collected from a male donor with ankylosing spondylitis. The material sequenced was blood, either unsorted or a sorted T cell fraction (not recorded which). The rearrangement links TRBV25-1 to TRBJ2-1; 8 bases agree with TRBD2. The CDR3 bases are TGTGCCAGCAGTGACCTGCGGGAGGTAATCCCTGAGCAGTTCTTC. Protein: CASSDLREVIPEQFF. The complete variable domain, with remaining parts taken from reference TRBV25-1 and TRBJ2-1, reads EADIYQTPRYLVIGTGKKITLECSQTMGHDKMYWYQQDPGMELHLIHYSYGVNSTEKGDLSSESTVSRIRTEHFPLTLESARPSHTSQYLCASSDLREVIPEQFFGPGTRLTVL.